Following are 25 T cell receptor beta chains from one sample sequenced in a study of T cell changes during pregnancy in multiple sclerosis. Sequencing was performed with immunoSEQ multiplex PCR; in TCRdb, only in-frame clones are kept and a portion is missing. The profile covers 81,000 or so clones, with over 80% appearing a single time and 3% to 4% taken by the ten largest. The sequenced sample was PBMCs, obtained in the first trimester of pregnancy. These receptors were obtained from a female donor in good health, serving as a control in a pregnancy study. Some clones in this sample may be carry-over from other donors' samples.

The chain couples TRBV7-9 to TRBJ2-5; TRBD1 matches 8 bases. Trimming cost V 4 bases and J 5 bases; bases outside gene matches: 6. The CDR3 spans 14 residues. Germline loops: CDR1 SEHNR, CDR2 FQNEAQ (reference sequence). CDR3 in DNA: TGTGCCAGCAGCTCGGACAGGGAGTTGGAGACCCAGTACTTC. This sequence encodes CASSSDRELETQYF.

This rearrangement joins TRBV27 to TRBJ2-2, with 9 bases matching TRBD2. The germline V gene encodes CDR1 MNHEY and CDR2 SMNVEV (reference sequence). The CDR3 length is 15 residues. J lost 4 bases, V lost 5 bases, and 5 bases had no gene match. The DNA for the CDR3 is TGTGCCAGCAGTGTTACTAGCGGGCCCACCGGGGAGCTGTTTTTT. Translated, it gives CASSVTSGPTGELFF.

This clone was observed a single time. CDR3 protein: CASSPTGLEQPQHF. CDR3 sequence (DNA): TGTGCCAGCAGTCCGACAGGGCTGGAACAGCCCCAGCATTTT. The chain carries TRBV28 and TRBJ1-5; 7 bases map to TRBD1. The CDR3 runs to 14 residues. Germline V gene data show CDR1 as MDHEN and CDR2 as SYDVKM. The V and J ends lost 5 bases and 7 bases, in that order; junction bases with no gene match: 8.

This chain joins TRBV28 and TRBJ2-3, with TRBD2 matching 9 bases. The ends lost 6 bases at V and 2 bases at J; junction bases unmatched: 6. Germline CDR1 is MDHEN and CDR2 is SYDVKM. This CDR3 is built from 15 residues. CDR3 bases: TGTGCCAGCAGGTATAGCGGGGGACTCACAGATACGCAGTATTTT. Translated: CASRYSGGLTDTQYF. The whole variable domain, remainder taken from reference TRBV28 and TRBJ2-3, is DVKVTQSSRYLVKRTGEKVFLECVQDMDHENMFWYRQDPGLGLRLIYFSYDVKMKEKGDIPEGYSVSREKKERFSLILESASTNQTSMYLCASRYSGGLTDTQYFGPGTRLTVL.

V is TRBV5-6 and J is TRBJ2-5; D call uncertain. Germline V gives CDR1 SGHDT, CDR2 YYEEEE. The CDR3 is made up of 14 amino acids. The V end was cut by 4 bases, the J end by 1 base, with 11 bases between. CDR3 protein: CASSKSFPQETQYF. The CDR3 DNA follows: TGTGCCAGCAGCAAATCCTTCCCCCAAGAGACCCAGTACTTC.

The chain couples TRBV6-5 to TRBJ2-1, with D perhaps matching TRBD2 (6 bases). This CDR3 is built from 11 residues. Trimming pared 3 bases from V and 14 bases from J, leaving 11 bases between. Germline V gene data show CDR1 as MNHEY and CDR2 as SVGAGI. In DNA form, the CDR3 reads TGTGCCAGCAGTTATGACGGGAGCAAGTTCTTC. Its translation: CASSYDGSKFF.

Here the CDR3 DNA reads TGTGCCAGCAGCTTCCTAGCGGGGTCGAGCACAGATACGCAGTATTTT. Encoded protein: CASSFLAGSSTDTQYF. This chain joins TRBV7-9 and TRBJ2-3; 9 positions agree with TRBD2. The CDR3 extends over 16 amino acids. Per germline, CDR1 SEHNR and CDR2 FQNEAQ (reference sequence). With 3 bases clipped from V and 0 bases from J, the junction kept 4 bases outside the gene matches.

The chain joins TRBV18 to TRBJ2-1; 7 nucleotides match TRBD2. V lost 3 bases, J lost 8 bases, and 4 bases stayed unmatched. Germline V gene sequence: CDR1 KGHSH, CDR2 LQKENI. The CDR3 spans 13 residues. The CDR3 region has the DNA TGTGCCAGCTCACCGAAGGCGGGAGATGAGCAGTTCTTC. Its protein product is CASSPKAGDEQFF.

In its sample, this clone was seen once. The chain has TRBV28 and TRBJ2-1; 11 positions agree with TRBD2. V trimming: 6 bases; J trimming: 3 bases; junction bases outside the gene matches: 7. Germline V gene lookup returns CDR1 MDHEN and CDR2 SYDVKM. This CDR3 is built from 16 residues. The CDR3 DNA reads TGTGCCAGCAGCTCTAGCGGGGGGACCAACTACAATGAGCAGTTCTTC. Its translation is CASSSSGGTNYNEQFF.

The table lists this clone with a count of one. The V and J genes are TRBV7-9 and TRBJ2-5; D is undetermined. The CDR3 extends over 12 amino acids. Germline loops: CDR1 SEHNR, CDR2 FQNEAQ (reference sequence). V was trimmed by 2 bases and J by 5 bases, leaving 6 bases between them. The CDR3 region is CASSLLQETQYF. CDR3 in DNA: TGTGCCAGCAGCTTACTCCAGGAGACCCAGTACTTC.

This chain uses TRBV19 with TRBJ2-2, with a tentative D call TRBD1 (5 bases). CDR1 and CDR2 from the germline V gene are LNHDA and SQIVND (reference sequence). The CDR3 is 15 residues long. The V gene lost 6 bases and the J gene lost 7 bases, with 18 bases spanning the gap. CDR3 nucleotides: TGTGCCAGTAGGCTTCAGGGCATCATGATCGGGGAGCTGTTTTTT. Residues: CASRLQGIMIGELFF. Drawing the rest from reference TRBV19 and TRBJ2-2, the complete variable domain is DGGITQSPKYLFRKEGQNVTLSCEQNLNHDAMYWYRQDPGQGLRLIYYSQIVNDFQKGDIAEGYSVSREKKESFPLTVTSAQKNPTAFYLCASRLQGIMIGELFFGEGSRLTVL.

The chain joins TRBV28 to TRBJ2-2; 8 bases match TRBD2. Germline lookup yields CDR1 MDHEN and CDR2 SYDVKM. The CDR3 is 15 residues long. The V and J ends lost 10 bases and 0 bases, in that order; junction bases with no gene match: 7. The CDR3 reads CATFNSGANTGELFF. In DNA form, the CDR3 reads TGTGCCACATTCAATAGCGGGGCGAACACCGGGGAGCTGTTTTTT.

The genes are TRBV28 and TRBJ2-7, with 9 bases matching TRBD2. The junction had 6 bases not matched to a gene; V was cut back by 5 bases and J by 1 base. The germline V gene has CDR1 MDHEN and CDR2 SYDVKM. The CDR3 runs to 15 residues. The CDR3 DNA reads TGTGCCAGCAGTCAGACTAGCGGCCCTTCCTACGAGCAGTACTTC. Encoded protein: CASSQTSGPSYEQYF.

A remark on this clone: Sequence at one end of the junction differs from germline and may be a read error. The CDR3 reads CASSYGPDNQPHHF. The CDR3 bases are TGTGCCAGCAGTTACGGGCCAGACAATCAGCCCCATCATTTT. This chain connects TRBV6-6 to TRBJ1-5, with no clear D. The CDR3 extends over 14 amino acids. Germline loops: CDR1 MNHNY, CDR2 SVGAGI (reference sequence).

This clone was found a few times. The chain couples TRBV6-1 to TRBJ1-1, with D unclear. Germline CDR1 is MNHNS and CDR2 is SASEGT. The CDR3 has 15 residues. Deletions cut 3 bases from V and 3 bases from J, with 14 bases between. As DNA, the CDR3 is TGTGCCAGCAGTGACCCTCGGTACGGGGACACTGAAGCTTTCTTT. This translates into CASSDPRYGDTEAFF.

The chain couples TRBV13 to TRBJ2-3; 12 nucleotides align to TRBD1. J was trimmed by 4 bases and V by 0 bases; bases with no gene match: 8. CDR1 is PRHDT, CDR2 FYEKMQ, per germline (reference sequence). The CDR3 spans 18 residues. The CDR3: CASSLGEPGQGAADTQYF. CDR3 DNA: TGTGCCAGCAGCTTAGGGGAACCGGGACAGGGGGCCGCAGATACGCAGTATTTT.

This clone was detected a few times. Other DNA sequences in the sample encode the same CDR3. Here the CDR3 reads CATSRDLNRGDSPLHF. CDR3 in DNA: TGTGCCACCAGCAGAGATCTGAACAGGGGGGATTCACCCCTCCACTTT. The gene calls are TRBV15 and TRBJ1-6, with TRBD1 identical over 8 bases. The length of the CDR3 is 16 residues. CDR1 is LNHNV and CDR2 is YYDKDF in the germline V gene (reference sequence). The trim removed 0 bases at V and 8 bases at J, leaving 6 bases unmatched.

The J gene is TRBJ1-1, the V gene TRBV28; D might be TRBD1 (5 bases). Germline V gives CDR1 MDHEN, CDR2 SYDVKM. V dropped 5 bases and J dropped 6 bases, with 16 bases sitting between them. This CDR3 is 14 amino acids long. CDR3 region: CASSPIGRDPEAFF. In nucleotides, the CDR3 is TGTGCCAGCAGTCCCATTGGGAGGGACCCTGAAGCTTTCTTT.

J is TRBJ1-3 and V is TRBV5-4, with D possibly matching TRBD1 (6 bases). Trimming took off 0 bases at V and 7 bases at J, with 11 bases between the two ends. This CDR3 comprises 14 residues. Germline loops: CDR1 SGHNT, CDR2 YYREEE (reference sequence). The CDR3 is CASSLGQARNTIYF. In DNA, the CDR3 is TGTGCCAGCAGCTTGGGACAGGCGCGGAACACCATATATTTT.

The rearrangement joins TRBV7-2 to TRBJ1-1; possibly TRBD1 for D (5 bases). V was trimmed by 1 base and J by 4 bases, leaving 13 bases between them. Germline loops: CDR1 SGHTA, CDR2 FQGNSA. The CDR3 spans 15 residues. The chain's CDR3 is CASSLVSGQGTEAFF. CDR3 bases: TGTGCCAGCAGCTTAGTCTCAGGGCAGGGCACTGAAGCTTTCTTT. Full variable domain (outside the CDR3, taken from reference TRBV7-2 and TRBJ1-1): GAGVSQSPSNKVTEKGKDVELRCDPISGHTALYWYRQSLGQGLEFLIYFQGNSAPDKSGLPSDRFSAERTGGSVSTLTIQRTQQEDSAVYLCASSLVSGQGTEAFFGQGTRLTVV.

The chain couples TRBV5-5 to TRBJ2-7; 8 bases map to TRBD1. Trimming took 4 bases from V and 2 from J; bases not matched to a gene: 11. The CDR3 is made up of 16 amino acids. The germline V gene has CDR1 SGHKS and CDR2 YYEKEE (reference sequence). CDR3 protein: CASSTGQGVRAYEQYF. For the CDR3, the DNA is TGTGCCAGCAGCACCGGACAGGGAGTAAGGGCCTACGAGCAGTACTTC.

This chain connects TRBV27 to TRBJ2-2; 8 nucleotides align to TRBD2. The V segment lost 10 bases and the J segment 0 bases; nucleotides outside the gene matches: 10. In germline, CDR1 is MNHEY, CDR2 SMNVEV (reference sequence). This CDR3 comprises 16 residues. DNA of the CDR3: TGTGCCACCCTCTTTACCGGGAGGGCGAACACCGGGGAGCTGTTTTTT. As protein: CATLFTGRANTGELFF.

The CDR3 sequence: CASSPQDRGYGTDTQYF. In nucleotides, the CDR3 is TGTGCCAGCAGTCCCCAGGACAGGGGCTATGGCACAGATACGCAGTATTTT. This chain connects TRBV25-1 to TRBJ2-3; 9 bases match TRBD1. The junction had 10 bases not matched to a gene; V was cut back by 5 bases and J by 1 base. Per germline, CDR1 MGHDK and CDR2 SYGVNS. The CDR3 totals 17 residues.

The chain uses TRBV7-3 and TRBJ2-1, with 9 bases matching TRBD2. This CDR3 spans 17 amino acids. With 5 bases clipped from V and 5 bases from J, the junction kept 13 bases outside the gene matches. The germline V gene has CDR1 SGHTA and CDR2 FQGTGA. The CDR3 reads CASSALVPSGTDNEQFF. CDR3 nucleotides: TGTGCCAGCAGCGCCCTCGTGCCTAGCGGGACTGACAATGAGCAGTTCTTC.

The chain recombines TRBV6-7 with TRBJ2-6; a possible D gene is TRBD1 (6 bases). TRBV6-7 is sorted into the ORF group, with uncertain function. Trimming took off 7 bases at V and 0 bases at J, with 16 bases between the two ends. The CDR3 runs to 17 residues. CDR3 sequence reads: CASTSGDVSSGANVLTF. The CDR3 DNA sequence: TGTGCCAGCACATCAGGGGACGTGAGCTCTGGGGCCAACGTCCTGACTTTC.